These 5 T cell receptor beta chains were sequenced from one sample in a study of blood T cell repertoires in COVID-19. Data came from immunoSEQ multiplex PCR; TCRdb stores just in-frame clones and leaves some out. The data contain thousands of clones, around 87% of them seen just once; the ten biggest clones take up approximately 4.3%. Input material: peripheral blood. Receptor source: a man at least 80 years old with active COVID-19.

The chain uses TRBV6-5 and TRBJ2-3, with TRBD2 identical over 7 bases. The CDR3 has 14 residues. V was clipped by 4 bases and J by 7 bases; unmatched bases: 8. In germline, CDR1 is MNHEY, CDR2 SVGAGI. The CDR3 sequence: CASSFSSGVNTQYF. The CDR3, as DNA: TGTGCCAGCAGTTTTTCTAGCGGAGTAAATACGCAGTATTTT.

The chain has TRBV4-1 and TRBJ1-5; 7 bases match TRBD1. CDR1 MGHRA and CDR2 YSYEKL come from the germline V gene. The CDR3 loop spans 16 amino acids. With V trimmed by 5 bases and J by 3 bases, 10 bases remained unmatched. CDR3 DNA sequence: TGCGCCAGCAGCGAAACGCCGGGACAGCCCAATCAGCCCCAGCATTTT. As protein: CASSETPGQPNQPQHF.

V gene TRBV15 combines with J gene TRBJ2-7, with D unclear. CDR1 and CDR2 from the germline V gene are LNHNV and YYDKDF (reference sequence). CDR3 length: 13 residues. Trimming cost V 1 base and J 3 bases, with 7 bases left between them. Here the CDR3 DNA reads TGTGCCACCAGCAGAGTCGAGGTCTACGAGCAGTACTTC. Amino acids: CATSRVEVYEQYF.

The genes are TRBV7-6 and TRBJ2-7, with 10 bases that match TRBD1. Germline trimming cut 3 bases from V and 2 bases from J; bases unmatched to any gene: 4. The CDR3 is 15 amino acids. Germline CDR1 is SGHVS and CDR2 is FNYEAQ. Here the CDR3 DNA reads TGTGCCAGCAGCTTGGGGACAGGGGTACCCTACGAGCAGTACTTC. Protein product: CASSLGTGVPYEQYF.

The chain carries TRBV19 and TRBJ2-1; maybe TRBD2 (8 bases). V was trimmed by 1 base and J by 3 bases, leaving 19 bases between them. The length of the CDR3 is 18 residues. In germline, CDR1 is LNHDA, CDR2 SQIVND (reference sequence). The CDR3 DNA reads TGTGCCAGTAGTATAGTAGGGGGCAGGACTAGCCGCTACAATGAGCAGTTCTTC. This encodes CASSIVGGRTSRYNEQFF.